This TCR beta chain is from a study of cytomegalovirus exposure and HLA in healthy donors. This clone was picked up a small number of times. The antigen remains unidentified. The PCR employed 60 Vbeta primers together with 13 Jbeta primers. Generated by immunoSEQ multiplex PCR, the TCRdb table keeps only in-frame clones and is missing some. The sample contains over 150,000 clones, about 65% of which appear only once. Unmatched junction bases numbered 5, after V lost 5 bases and J lost 5 bases. The CDR3 is 15 residues long. Per the germline V gene, CDR1 is SGHTA and CDR2 is FQGTGA. Study findings and constraints: As was reported, the HLA-A and HLA-B alleles of most subjects were accurately predicted from TCR beta sequences.

The sequence derives from a woman aged 25-40 years in good health and CMV-seronegative. The sequencing input was PBMCs. The chain combines TRBV7-3 with TRBJ2-1; 11 bases fit TRBD2. CDR3 sequence: CASSPTSGTNNEQFF. CDR3 bases: TGTGCCAGCAGCCCGACTAGCGGGACGAACAATGAGCAGTTCTTC.